Below are 29 T cell receptor beta chains sequenced from a single sample in a study of beta chain features in type 1 diabetes. What was sequenced were expressed TCRB transcripts, since all of the isolated RNA had been reverse transcribed. TCRdb's copy holds only in-frame clones and misses some; the assay was immunoSEQ multiplex PCR. The data contain approximately 38,000 clones, almost 65% of them seen just once; the ten biggest clones take up 2% to 2.5%. Material: Tregs from blood. The source is a woman in her twenties or thirties in good health.

The count of this clone is one. The chain is built from TRBV4-1 and TRBJ2-7; unclear D gene. This CDR3 is 15 amino acids long. V shed 4 bases and J shed 1 base, with 14 bases lying between them. From germline, CDR1 is MGHRA and CDR2 YSYEKL. In DNA form, the CDR3 reads TGCGCCAGCAGCCCTAGTGTGGCGGAGTCCTACGAGCAGTACTTC. Residues: CASSPSVAESYEQYF.

The V and J genes are TRBV29-1 and TRBJ1-3; tentative D call: TRBD1 (5 bases). The CDR3 is 13 residues long. Trimming shortened V by 4 bases and J by 0 bases, and 7 bases separated the two germline ends. Germline values: CDR1 SQVTM, CDR2 ANQGSEA. CDR3 residues: CSVVGDSGNTIYF. CDR3 in DNA: TGCAGCGTTGTAGGGGACTCTGGAAACACCATATATTTT.

The chain uses TRBV5-4 and TRBJ1-1; possibly TRBD1 for D (5 bases). The V gene lost 4 bases and the J gene lost 6 bases, with 13 bases spanning the gap. This CDR3 region has 13 residues. The germline V gene has CDR1 SGHNT and CDR2 YYREEE (reference sequence). CDR3 residues: CASSGPGGAEAFF. CDR3 nucleotide sequence: TGTGCCAGCAGCGGCCCGGGGGGGGCTGAAGCTTTCTTT.

The chain combines TRBV7-2 with TRBJ1-1; 8 bases fit TRBD1. This CDR3 has 15 amino acids. J was trimmed by 5 bases and V by 5 bases; bases with no gene match: 10. The germline V gene encodes CDR1 SGHTA and CDR2 FQGNSA. CDR3 amino acids: CASSPPSRGLTEAFF. The DNA for the CDR3 is TGTGCCAGCAGCCCACCGAGCAGGGGGCTAACTGAAGCTTTCTTT.

This clone turned up a few times. CDR3 DNA sequence: TGTGCCAGCAGCCCCCCTTGGACAGGGCGCTACAATGAGCAGTTCTTC. Translated, it gives CASSPPWTGRYNEQFF. The rearrangement links TRBV7-2 to TRBJ2-1; 8 bases are a match to TRBD1. Germline V gene sequence: CDR1 SGHTA, CDR2 FQGNSA. The CDR3 has 16 amino acids. J was trimmed by 3 bases and V by 5 bases; bases with no gene match: 9.

This chain links TRBV7-6 with TRBJ2-2; D uncertain. Germline loops: CDR1 SGHVS, CDR2 FNYEAQ. CDR3 length: 12 residues. V dropped 7 bases and J dropped 1 base, with 4 bases sitting between them. The CDR3 loop is CASTLNTGELFF. CDR3 nucleotides: TGTGCCAGCACCCTGAACACCGGGGAGCTGTTTTTT.

This chain links TRBV9 with TRBJ2-3; possibly TRBD2 for D (6 bases). The CDR3 length is 14 residues. In germline, CDR1 is SGDLS, CDR2 YYNGEE. Deletions cut 5 bases from V and 5 bases from J, with 15 bases between. Here the CDR3 DNA reads TGTGCCAGCAGGGACGGGACTTCGGGAGATACGCAGTATTTT. This gives the protein CASRDGTSGDTQYF.

The chain couples TRBV7-9 to TRBJ1-2; 10 nucleotides match TRBD1. From germline, CDR1 is SEHNR and CDR2 FQNEAQ (reference sequence). V lost 5 bases, J lost 1 base, and 4 bases stayed unmatched. The CDR3 is 15 amino acids. The CDR3 loop reads CASSPGTGVNYGYTF. CDR3 bases: TGTGCCAGCAGCCCTGGGACAGGGGTTAACTATGGCTACACCTTC.

As concerns this clone: Germline is not matched at one junction end, which may reflect a read error. This same CDR3 is encoded by further DNA sequences in the sample. The gene calls are TRBV18 and TRBJ2-7, with TRBD2 as a possible D gene (6 bases). Germline loops: CDR1 KGHSH, CDR2 LQKENI. This CDR3 contains 16 residues. DNA of the CDR3: TGCGCCAGCTCACCCCCTACGGGAGCCTATTTTTACGAGCAGTACTTC. It specifies CASSPPTGAYFYEQYF.

The J gene is TRBJ2-4, the V gene TRBV27; D unclear. V was pared by 5 bases and J by 6 bases, with 11 bases between. The CDR3 has 13 residues. The germline V gene has CDR1 MNHEY and CDR2 SMNVEV (reference sequence). The chain's CDR3 is CASSPPGLNIQYF. The CDR3 bases are TGTGCCAGCAGTCCCCCCGGGTTAAACATTCAGTACTTC.

This clone was counted between two and nine times. The chain is built from TRBV5-6 and TRBJ2-5, with TRBD1 matching 10 bases. This CDR3 comprises 16 residues. V lost 2 bases and J lost 5; bases outside the gene matches: 9. Germline lookup yields CDR1 SGHDT and CDR2 YYEEEE. The CDR3 nucleotides are TGTGCCAGCAGCTTCCCGGGACAGGGGTTTGGGGAGACCCAGTACTTC. It specifies CASSFPGQGFGETQYF.

This clone occurred a few times. The V and J genes are TRBV14 and TRBJ2-3; D may be TRBD1 (6 bases). Germline-derived CDR1 and CDR2 are SGHDN and FVKESK. This CDR3 spans 14 amino acids. Trimming took 6 bases from V and 2 from J, leaving 12 bases between them. CDR3 loop: CASSPGTNTDTQYF. As DNA, the CDR3 is TGTGCCAGCAGTCCCGGGACAAACACAGATACGCAGTATTTT.

This clone came up a few times. This sequence joins TRBV6-6 and TRBJ2-1, with 7 bases lining up with TRBD1. The ends lost 2 bases at V and 16 bases at J; junction bases unmatched: 8. Germline V gene lookup returns CDR1 MNHNY and CDR2 SVGAGI (reference sequence). The CDR3 runs to 12 residues. This chain's CDR3 is CASSYTGAPSFF. In DNA form, the CDR3 reads TGTGCCAGCAGTTACACAGGGGCCCCTTCTTTCTTC.

CDR3 DNA sequence: TGTGCCTGGAAGCCCTTAGTTTCGGCGGGAGGCACCGGGGAGCTGTTTTTT. This codes for CAWKPLVSAGGTGELFF. The V call is TRBV30, the J call TRBJ2-2; the match to TRBD2 covers 8 bases. The CDR3 length is 17 residues. The trim removed 4 bases at V and 4 bases at J, leaving 14 bases unmatched. Germline V CDR1 and CDR2: GTSNPN, SVGIG (reference sequence).

The chain couples TRBV7-3 to TRBJ1-1; D is unresolved. V lost 5 bases, J lost 0 bases, and 13 bases lay in between. Germline loops: CDR1 SGHTA, CDR2 FQGTGA. The CDR3 has 15 residues. Here the CDR3 reads CASSPGPALNTEAFF. CDR3 coding DNA: TGTGCCAGCAGCCCAGGTCCCGCGCTGAACACTGAAGCTTTCTTT. The variable domain in full, with the rest retrieved from reference TRBV7-3 and TRBJ1-1, is GAGVSQTPSNKVTEKGKYVELRCDPISGHTALYWYRQSLGQGPEFLIYFQGTGAADDSGLPNDRFFAVRPEGSVSTLKIQRTERGDSAVYLCASSPGPALNTEAFFGQGTRLTVV.

The rearrangement uses TRBV10-3 and TRBJ2-1; 14 bases line up with TRBD2. The junction had 3 bases not matched to a gene; V was cut back by 6 bases and J by 8 bases. The CDR3 totals 14 residues. Germline assignment: CDR1 ENHRY and CDR2 SYGVKD. CDR3 sequence: CAIRRLAGGDEQFF. Here the CDR3 DNA reads TGTGCCATCAGGAGACTAGCGGGAGGGGATGAGCAGTTCTTC.

This clone was observed a few times. The V call is TRBV6-6, the J call TRBJ1-1, with D maybe TRBD1 (6 bases). Germline CDR1 is MNHNY and CDR2 is SVGAGI (reference sequence). CDR3 length: 12 residues. V dropped 6 bases and J dropped 7 bases, with 12 bases sitting between them. CDR3 sequence: CASSQGQLEAFF. CDR3 bases: TGTGCCAGCAGCCAAGGACAGCTTGAAGCTTTCTTT.

The rearrangement uses TRBV7-9 and TRBJ2-5; 7 positions match TRBD2. CDR1 is SEHNR, CDR2 FQNEAQ, per germline (reference sequence). The CDR3 runs to 17 residues. The ends lost 1 base at V and 5 bases at J; junction bases unmatched: 13. CDR3: CASSLGRLADRHETQYF. The CDR3 nucleotides are TGTGCCAGCAGCTTAGGAAGACTAGCCGACCGCCACGAGACCCAGTACTTC.

This sequence joins TRBV6-5 and TRBJ2-1, with TRBD2 identical over 13 bases. This CDR3 contains 14 residues. Germline CDR1 reads MNHEY; CDR2 reads SVGAGI. Trimming cost V 5 bases and J 10 bases; bases outside gene matches: 5. CDR3: CASSRTSGRGEQFF. The DNA of the CDR3 is TGTGCCAGCAGTAGGACTAGCGGGAGAGGCGAGCAGTTCTTC.

The chain links TRBV7-9 to TRBJ1-5, with D hard to call. The CDR3 extends over 15 amino acids. CDR1 SEHNR and CDR2 FQNEAQ come from the germline V gene (reference sequence). Between the trimmed V and J ends, which lost 4 bases and 0 bases, there was a span of 10 bases. The CDR3 region is CASSSTTYSNQPQHF. In DNA form, the CDR3 reads TGTGCCAGCAGCTCGACGACATATAGCAATCAGCCCCAGCATTTT.

Only a few counts were recorded for this clone. The J gene is TRBJ2-1, the V gene TRBV6-5; 8 bases map to TRBD1. Germline CDR1 is MNHEY and CDR2 is SVGAGI. The CDR3 length is 15 residues. With 5 bases clipped from V and 9 bases from J, the junction kept 12 bases outside the gene matches. CDR3 amino acids: CASSPLRTGFFEQFF. The CDR3, as DNA: TGTGCCAGCAGTCCCCTCCGGACAGGGTTCTTTGAGCAGTTCTTC.

The chain combines TRBV15 with TRBJ2-3, with D maybe TRBD1 (6 bases). CDR3 size: 14 residues. The ends were cut back, 0 bases at V and 5 bases at J, with 9 bases in the middle. In germline, CDR1 is LNHNV, CDR2 YYDKDF (reference sequence). CDR3 sequence: CATSRDNRVDTQYF. In DNA form, the CDR3 reads TGTGCCACCAGCAGAGATAACAGGGTAGATACGCAGTATTTT.

This clone appeared once. The chain is built from TRBV29-1 and TRBJ1-1; 7 bases map to TRBD1. The V and J ends lost 4 bases and 4 bases, in that order; junction bases with no gene match: 9. CDR3 length: 14 residues. CDR1 and CDR2 (germline): SQVTM, ANQGSEA. CDR3 in amino acids: CSVGRTTGITEAFF. The CDR3 DNA is TGCAGCGTTGGCCGGACGACAGGGATCACTGAAGCTTTCTTT.

J is TRBJ2-4 and V is TRBV11-1; 11 nucleotides line up with TRBD2. Trimming cost V 4 bases and J 11 bases; bases outside gene matches: 7. CDR1 and CDR2 (germline): SGHAT, FQDESV (reference sequence). The CDR3 loop spans 14 amino acids. DNA for the CDR3: TGTGCCAGCAGCTCCCAGACTAGCGGGACCGTTCAGTACTTC. Translation gives CASSSQTSGTVQYF. The whole variable domain, filled in from reference TRBV11-1 and TRBJ2-4, reads EAEVAQSPRYKITEKSQAVAFWCDPISGHATLYWYRQILGQGPELLVQFQDESVVDDSQLPKDRFSAERLKGVDSTLKIQPAELGDSAMYLCASSSQTSGTVQYFGAGTRLSVL.

This clone showed up just a few times. The rearrangement links TRBV5-4 to TRBJ2-7, with 12 positions matching TRBD2. V dropped 0 bases and J dropped 1; count of bases not matched to a gene: 5. Germline loops: CDR1 SGHNT, CDR2 YYREEE (reference sequence). The CDR3 totals 17 residues. The CDR3 coding sequence is TGTGCCAGCAGCTTGGGTGCTAGCGGGAGGGCTTCCTACGAGCAGTACTTC. Encoded protein: CASSLGASGRASYEQYF.

The gene calls are TRBV28 and TRBJ2-3, with D maybe TRBD1 (6 bases). Germline assignment: CDR1 MDHEN and CDR2 SYDVKM. The CDR3 sequence is 14 residues long. V lost 6 bases to trimming and J lost 4 bases, with 14 bases between them. CDR3 protein: CASRPTGRADTQYF. DNA for the CDR3: TGTGCCAGCAGACCGACAGGAAGGGCAGATACGCAGTATTTT. Variable domain in full (rest from reference TRBV28 and TRBJ2-3): DVKVTQSSRYLVKRTGEKVFLECVQDMDHENMFWYRQDPGLGLRLIYFSYDVKMKEKGDIPEGYSVSREKKERFSLILESASTNQTSMYLCASRPTGRADTQYFGPGTRLTVL.

The J gene is TRBJ2-7, the V gene TRBV18, with 11 nucleotides matching TRBD2. The length of the CDR3 is 15 residues. V was clipped by 3 bases and J by 4 bases; unmatched bases: 5. CDR1 and CDR2 (germline): KGHSH, LQKENI. CDR3 sequence: CASSPASGRIYEQYF. The CDR3 DNA reads TGTGCCAGCTCACCGGCTAGCGGGAGGATTTACGAGCAGTACTTC.

The V call is TRBV4-2, the J call TRBJ2-1; TRBD2 might be the D (6 bases). The V and J ends lost 0 bases and 14 bases respectively, with 17 bases between them. The CDR3 loop spans 14 amino acids. Germline V CDR1 and CDR2: LGHNA, YNFKEQ. The CDR3 sequence: CASSQEAVGGGKFF. The CDR3 nucleotides are TGTGCCAGCAGCCAAGAAGCAGTCGGGGGAGGAAAGTTCTTC.

CDR3 region: CASSLRGGASTDTQYF. CDR3 sequence (DNA): TGTGCCAGCAGCTTACGGGGGGGGGCTAGCACAGATACGCAGTATTTT. V is TRBV7-2 and J is TRBJ2-3; TRBD2 matches at 8 bases. The length of the CDR3 is 16 residues. Trimming took 2 bases from V and 0 from J; bases not matched to a gene: 4. In germline, CDR1 is SGHTA, CDR2 FQGNSA.